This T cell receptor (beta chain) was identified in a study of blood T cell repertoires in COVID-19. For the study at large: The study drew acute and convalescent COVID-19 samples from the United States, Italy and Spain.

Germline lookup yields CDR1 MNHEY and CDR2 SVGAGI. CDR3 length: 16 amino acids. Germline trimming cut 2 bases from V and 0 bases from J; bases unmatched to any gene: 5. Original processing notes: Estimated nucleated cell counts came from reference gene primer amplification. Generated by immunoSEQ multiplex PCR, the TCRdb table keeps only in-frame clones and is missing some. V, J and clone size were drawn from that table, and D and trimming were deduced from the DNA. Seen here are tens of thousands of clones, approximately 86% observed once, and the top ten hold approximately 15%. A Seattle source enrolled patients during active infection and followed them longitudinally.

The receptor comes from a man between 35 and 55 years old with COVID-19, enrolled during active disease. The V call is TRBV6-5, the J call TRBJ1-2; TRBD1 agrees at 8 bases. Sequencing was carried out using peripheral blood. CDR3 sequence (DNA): TGTGCCAGCAGTTACGACAGGGGACCCCCTAACTATGGCTACACCTTC. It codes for CASSYDRGPPNYGYTF.